Sequencing of this T cell receptor beta chain was carried out in a study of cytomegalovirus exposure and HLA in healthy donors. CDR3 size: 14 residues. Unmatched junction bases numbered 11, after V lost 7 bases and J lost 7 bases. CDR1 and CDR2 from the germline V gene are LNHNV and YYDKDF (reference sequence). Vbeta (60) and Jbeta (13) primers were used in the PCR. Assay used: immunoSEQ multiplex PCR; TCRdb lists only in-frame clones, some missing. This table has 150,000 to 200,000 clones, 80% appearing once. The origin of this receptor is a woman aged 45-59 years in good health and CMV-seropositive. The V call is TRBV15, the J call TRBJ1-1, with TRBD1 matching 8 bases. The specimen was PBMCs. CDR3 coding DNA: TGTGCCACCAAACCGGACAGGGTCACTGGTGAAGCTTTCTTT. Translation gives CATKPDRVTGEAFF. Together with reference TRBV15 and TRBJ1-1, the CDR3 gives the full variable domain: DAMVIQNPRYQVTQFGKPVTLSCSQTLNHNVMYWYQQKSSQAPKLLFHYYDKDFNNEADTPDNFQSRRPNTSFCFLDIRSPGLGDTAMYLCATKPDRVTGEAFFGQGTRLTVV.